The 10 T cell receptor beta chains given below trace back to one sample, sequenced in a study of blood T cell repertoires in COVID-19. This table comes from immunoSEQ multiplex PCR, and its TCRdb copy is limited to in-frame clones, with some not included. The table lists 110,000 to 150,000 clones, roughly 77% of them singletons. The sample consisted of peripheral blood. All receptors come from a man between 60 and 75 years old with acute or convalescent COVID-19.

The sample holds a few counts of this clone. The rearrangement links TRBV5-1 to TRBJ1-2, with a tentative D call TRBD1 (6 bases). Germline assignment: CDR1 SGHRS and CDR2 YFSETQ. Between the trimmed V and J ends, which lost 1 base and 2 bases, there was a span of 12 bases. The CDR3 consists of 15 residues. CDR3 region: CASSLSGEKNYGYTF. CDR3 nucleotide sequence: TGCGCCAGCAGCTTGTCAGGGGAAAAGAACTATGGCTACACCTTC.

This clone was picked up one time. The V and J genes are TRBV6-6 and TRBJ2-7; possibly TRBD1 for D (6 bases). Germline CDR1 is MNHNY and CDR2 is SVGAGI (reference sequence). There are 17 residues in the CDR3. The germline V and J ends were trimmed by 6 bases and 2 bases, with 23 bases remaining between them. This chain's CDR3 is CASSRPGIKDSTYEQYF. The CDR3 DNA sequence: TGTGCCAGCAGCCGACCAGGGATCAAGGACAGCACCTACGAGCAGTACTTC.

This clone was observed at least ten times. The chain uses TRBV7-6 and TRBJ2-7, with 10 positions matching TRBD1. J gave up 4 bases and V 5 bases, and 11 bases lay outside the gene matches. Germline V CDR1 and CDR2: SGHVS, FNYEAQ. The CDR3 covers 16 residues. Here the CDR3 reads CASSARSGTGVYEQYF. Here the CDR3 DNA reads TGTGCCAGCAGCGCCCGTTCCGGGACAGGGGTTTACGAGCAGTACTTC.

V is TRBV5-8 and J is TRBJ1-4; D is unclear. CDR1 and CDR2 from the germline V gene are SGHTS and YDEGEE. Trimming removed 7 bases at V and 4 bases at J, with 11 bases between. This CDR3 comprises 13 residues. CDR3 residues: CASGDGNNEKLFF. CDR3 in DNA: TGTGCCAGCGGAGACGGGAATAATGAAAAACTGTTTTTT.

The chain combines TRBV3-1 (or the pseudogene TRBV3-2) with TRBJ2-1; 8 bases fit TRBD1. The CDR3 covers 14 residues. Germline V gene sequence: CDR1 LGHDT, CDR2 YNNKEL (reference sequence). With V trimmed by 1 base and J by 6 bases, 2 bases remained unmatched. The CDR3 region is CASSQGGQVNEQFF. The CDR3 DNA reads TGTGCCAGCAGCCAAGGGGGACAGGTCAATGAGCAGTTCTTC.

The chain uses TRBV15 and TRBJ2-3; TRBD1 aligns across 7 bases. The V gene's germline CDR1 is LNHNV and CDR2 YYDKDF (reference sequence). The CDR3 covers 15 residues. The junction had 7 bases not matched to a gene; V was cut back by 1 base and J by 6 bases. Here the CDR3 reads CATSRVTGILDTQYF. The CDR3 region has the DNA TGTGCCACCAGCAGAGTGACAGGGATTCTTGATACGCAGTATTTT.

This clone appeared a single time. The chain couples TRBV5-4 to TRBJ2-7; D is undetermined. The germline CDR1 and CDR2 sequences are SGHNT and YYREEE (reference sequence). Trimming removed 4 bases from V and 2 bases from J, with 19 bases in between. The CDR3 length is 16 residues. The CDR3 bases are TGTGCCAGCAGCCCCCCAGGTGTATTCGATACCTACGAGCAGTACTTC. Protein sequence: CASSPPGVFDTYEQYF.

The V gene is TRBV9, the J gene TRBJ1-6; 11 bases match TRBD1. This CDR3 contains 14 residues. CDR1 and CDR2 (germline): SGDLS, YYNGEE. Trimming at V came to 6 bases and at J to 9 bases, leaving 5 bases not matched to a gene. As DNA, the CDR3 is TGTGCCAGCAACTCCGGGACAGGGGGTTCACCCCTCCACTTT. This encodes CASNSGTGGSPLHF. Supplemented by reference TRBV9 and TRBJ1-6, the full variable domain reads DSGVTQTPKHLITATGQRVTLRCSPRSGDLSVYWYQQSLDQGLQFLIQYYNGEERAKGNILERFSAQQFPDLHSELNLSSLELGDSALYFCASNSGTGGSPLHFGNGTRLTVT.

This clone has at least ten counts. V is TRBV27 and J is TRBJ1-1, with 8 nucleotides matching TRBD1. The CDR3 covers 17 residues. The ends lost 0 bases at V and 4 bases at J; junction bases unmatched: 10. Germline V gives CDR1 MNHEY, CDR2 SMNVEV (reference sequence). The CDR3 sequence is CASSLSGIRGLGTEAFF. CDR3 in DNA: TGTGCCAGCAGTTTATCGGGGATCAGGGGGCTGGGCACTGAAGCTTTCTTT.

The V call is TRBV5-4, the J call TRBJ2-5; possibly TRBD2 for D (6 bases). V lost 0 bases to trimming and J lost 5 bases, with 11 bases between them. The CDR3 totals 14 residues. Germline values: CDR1 SGHNT, CDR2 YYREEE (reference sequence). The CDR3 DNA sequence: TGTGCCAGCAGCTTGGCGGGGGTAGATGAGACCCAGTACTTC. This sequence encodes CASSLAGVDETQYF.